This TCR beta chain was retrieved from a study of OX40 agonist ivuxolimab in advanced cancers. Study details: Dose-escalation patients suffered from hepatocellular carcinoma, melanoma, renal cell or head and neck cancer. Allowance was made for prior anti-PD-1, anti-PD-L1 or anti-CTLA-4 therapy, and 35% to 40% had some.

Profiling relied on immunoSEQ multiplex PCR, and the TCRdb table lists in-frame clones only, not all of them. The table lists 20,000 to 30,000 clones, 88% of them singletons. The specimen comprised CD4+ or CD8+ T cells sorted from blood, sampled in a trial of the OX40 agonist ivuxolimab. This receptor was obtained from an adult with an advanced solid tumor such as melanoma, head and neck, liver or kidney cancer.

CDR3: CASSLGGTNYGYTF. In nucleotides, the CDR3 is TGCGCCAGCAGCTTGGGCGGGACCAACTATGGCTACACCTTC. The chain uses TRBV5-1 and TRBJ1-2; tentatively, D is TRBD1 (5 bases). The CDR3 is 14 residues long. V lost 0 bases to trimming and J lost 2 bases, with 8 bases between them. CDR1 is SGHRS, CDR2 YFSETQ, per germline.